This entry lists 20 T cell receptor beta chains sequenced from one sample in a study of identical twins. In TCRdb, the 5' RACE reads were re-called with MiXCR into one record per CDR3 protein. The table shows hundreds of thousands of distinct CDR3 sequences, with 7.5% occurring only once. The sample was also linked to a second study, of yellow fever vaccine responses in identical twins.

Sequenced input: memory (CD45RO+) T cells sorted from blood. Receptor source: a woman under 30 in good health.

This clonotype came up many times. The chain uses TRBV27 and TRBJ2-1; 11 positions match TRBD2. The V segment lost 2 bases and the J segment 5 bases; nucleotides outside the gene matches: 8. This CDR3 is built from 17 residues. Germline V gene sequence: CDR1 MNHEY, CDR2 SMNVEV (reference sequence). DNA of the CDR3: TGTGCCAGCAGTTTAAGGGTAGCGGGAGGGATCAACAATGAGCAGTTCTTC. Amino acid sequence: CASSLRVAGGINNEQFF.

This clonotype was observed a handful of times. The gene calls are TRBV5-1 and TRBJ2-7; 12 bases are a match to TRBD2. CDR1 is SGHRS and CDR2 is YFSETQ in the germline V gene. The junction had 2 bases not matched to a gene; V was cut back by 3 bases and J by 1 base. The CDR3 spans 15 residues. DNA for the CDR3: TGCGCCAGCAGCTCCGGGACTAGCGGGTCCTACGAGCAGTACTTC. The encoded protein is CASSSGTSGSYEQYF.

This clonotype appeared a few times. This chain joins TRBV20-1 and TRBJ2-7; D not resolved. This CDR3 contains 13 residues. V dropped 2 bases and J dropped 6 bases, with 14 bases sitting between them. Germline CDR1 DFQATT, CDR2 SNEGSKA (reference sequence). The CDR3 protein is CSARPYGPGEQYF. For the CDR3, the DNA is TGCAGTGCTAGACCCTATGGCCCGGGCGAGCAGTACTTC.

This clonotype was recorded at least ten times. This rearrangement joins TRBV27 to TRBJ1-3; D unresolved. The CDR3 covers 13 residues. Germline V gene lookup returns CDR1 MNHEY and CDR2 SMNVEV (reference sequence). Trimming stripped 4 bases from V and 4 bases from J, with 8 bases between. CDR3 amino acids: CASSSNWGNTIYF. The CDR3 bases are TGTGCCAGCAGTTCGAATTGGGGAAACACCATATATTTT.

V is TRBV3-1 and J is TRBJ1-1; D might be TRBD1 (5 bases). V gave up 7 bases and J gave up 1 base, with 16 bases separating them. The germline V gene encodes CDR1 LGHDT and CDR2 YNNKEL (reference sequence). The CDR3 extends over 15 amino acids. CDR3 sequence reads: CASTHPYGQNTEAFF. The CDR3 nucleotides read TGTGCCAGCACCCACCCCTACGGACAGAACACTGAAGCTTTCTTT.

This clonotype was observed many times. The V gene is TRBV29-1, the J gene TRBJ2-1, with D uncertain. This CDR3 is built from 12 residues. Germline loops: CDR1 SQVTM, CDR2 ANQGSEA. The V end lost 2 bases, the J end lost 5 bases, and 7 bases lay between the germline ends. This CDR3 reads CSVEPKHNEQFF. CDR3 sequence (DNA): TGCAGCGTTGAACCCAAGCACAATGAGCAGTTCTTC.

There are many counts of this clonotype. The gene calls are TRBV9 and TRBJ2-3, with 11 bases identical to TRBD2. Germline V CDR1 and CDR2: SGDLS, YYNGEE. Losses at the gene ends were 4 bases for V and 7 bases for J; bases not matched to a gene: 11. CDR3 length: 16 residues. The CDR3 sequence is CASSRSGGADMNTQYF. CDR3 sequence (DNA): TGTGCCAGCAGCCGTAGCGGGGGGGCAGATATGAATACGCAGTATTTT. Combining the CDR3 with reference TRBV9 and TRBJ2-3 gives the whole variable domain DSGVTQTPKHLITATGQRVTLRCSPRSGDLSVYWYQQSLDQGLQFLIQYYNGEERAKGNILERFSAQQFPDLHSELNLSSLELGDSALYFCASSRSGGADMNTQYFGPGTRLTVL.

This clonotype was seen at least ten times. J is TRBJ2-1 and V is TRBV29-1; TRBD1 aligns across 11 bases. The V gene end was trimmed by 7 bases and the J gene end by 7 bases; junction bases not matched to a gene: 9. Per germline, CDR1 SQVTM and CDR2 ANQGSEA. The CDR3 sequence is 14 residues long. Here the CDR3 reads CSAQGQGGFNEQFF. The CDR3 DNA reads TGCAGCGCTCAGGGACAGGGGGGGTTTAATGAGCAGTTCTTC.

This clonotype was recorded a few times. The chain links TRBV10-3 to TRBJ2-1; perhaps D is TRBD1 or TRBD2 (6 bases each). The V gene's germline CDR1 is ENHRY and CDR2 SYGVKD. The V and J ends lost 0 bases and 8 bases respectively, with 20 bases between them. This CDR3 spans 17 amino acids. CDR3 nucleotide sequence: TGTGCCATCAGTGAGTCTTGGGGGGAAGGGGGACTCGATGAGCAGTTCTTC. It specifies CAISESWGEGGLDEQFF.

This chain links TRBV24-1 with TRBJ2-1, with 16 bases fitting TRBD2. The CDR3 sequence is 18 residues long. Per germline, CDR1 KGHDR and CDR2 SFDVKD. V gave up 2 bases and J gave up 4 bases; unmatched junction bases: 4. CDR3 protein: CATSDYGTSGGVYNEQFF. As DNA, the CDR3 is TGTGCCACCAGTGATTACGGGACTAGCGGGGGGGTATACAATGAGCAGTTCTTC.

This clonotype was counted at least ten times. The chain carries TRBV12-3 or TRBV12-4 and TRBJ1-1, with 8 bases that match TRBD1. This CDR3 region has 14 residues. With V trimmed by 6 bases and J by 4 bases, 7 bases remained unmatched. For the CDR3, the DNA is TGTGCCAGCAGAAGGACAGGGTTCGCCACTGAAGCTTTCTTT. This translates into CASRRTGFATEAFF.

This clonotype was counted only a few times. The V call is TRBV6-1, the J call TRBJ2-3, with 10 nucleotides matching TRBD1. The CDR3 is made up of 16 amino acids. The ends lost 4 bases at V and 4 bases at J; junction bases unmatched: 8. Germline V gives CDR1 MNHNS, CDR2 SASEGT. The CDR3: CASSVEDGTGADTQYF. CDR3 DNA: TGTGCCAGCAGTGTAGAGGACGGGACAGGGGCAGATACGCAGTATTTT.

This clonotype turned up a few times. J is TRBJ2-3 and V is TRBV12-3 or TRBV12-4, with D tentatively TRBD2 (6 bases). The CDR3 sequence is 17 residues long. V was trimmed by 7 bases and J by 3 bases, leaving 23 bases between them. The CDR3 sequence: CASTRPPKGGGTDTQYF. The CDR3 coding sequence is TGTGCCAGCACCCGGCCCCCTAAAGGAGGAGGGACAGATACGCAGTATTTT.

This clonotype was seen a few times. CDR3 loop: CSVQGGDGQPQHF. CDR3 DNA sequence: TGCAGCGTCCAAGGGGGGGACGGGCAGCCCCAGCATTTT. The gene calls are TRBV29-1 and TRBJ1-5, with D tentatively TRBD1 (6 bases). With 6 bases removed from V and 7 bases from J, the gap between germline ends came to 16 bases. The CDR3 loop spans 13 amino acids. Germline assignment: CDR1 SQVTM and CDR2 ANQGSEA. Together with reference TRBV29-1 and TRBJ1-5, the CDR3 gives the full variable domain: SAVISQKPSRDICQRGTSLTIQCQVDSQVTMMFWYRQQPGQSLTLIATANQGSEATYESGFVIDKFPISRPNLTFSTLTVSNMSPEDSSIYLCSVQGGDGQPQHFGDGTRLSIL.

The CDR3 sequence is CASSLSAGPQHF. Written as DNA, the CDR3 is TGTGCCAGCAGTTTGTCAGCCGGTCCCCAGCATTTT. V usage is TRBV28 and J usage is TRBJ1-5; no reliable D call. CDR1 is MDHEN, CDR2 SYDVKM, per germline. The V end was cut by 3 bases, the J end by 10 bases, with 10 bases between. This CDR3 comprises 12 residues.

The V call is TRBV4-2, the J call TRBJ2-1, with TRBD2 as a possible D gene (6 bases). In germline, CDR1 is LGHNA, CDR2 YNFKEQ. CDR3 size: 16 residues. Trimming stripped 0 bases from V and 2 bases from J, with 11 bases between. The CDR3 bases are TGTGCCAGCAGCCAAGATTCTAGCGTCCCCTACAATGAGCAGTTCTTC. Residues: CASSQDSSVPYNEQFF.

This clonotype was counted many times. The genes are TRBV6-5 and TRBJ2-7, with 10 bases identical to TRBD1. Unmatched junction bases numbered 14, after V lost 5 bases and J lost 7 bases. This CDR3 is built from 16 residues. Germline V gene sequence: CDR1 MNHEY, CDR2 SVGAGI. For the CDR3, the DNA is TGTGCCAGCAGTACTTTCAATCCGGGACAGGGGATTGAGCAGTACTTC. Protein sequence: CASSTFNPGQGIEQYF.

Notes on this clonotype: A much larger clone is a single base away; this may be a read error. The chain employs TRBV11-2 and TRBJ2-3; D might be TRBD1 (6 bases). The CDR3 consists of 15 residues. Germline V gene data show CDR1 as SGHAT and CDR2 as FQNNGV. The V end was cut by 8 bases, the J end by 3 bases, with 18 bases between. CDR3 loop: CASGVSRGWTDTQYF. In nucleotides, the CDR3 is TGTGCCAGCGGAGTAAGCAGGGGTTGGACAGATACGCAGTATTTT.

The chain carries TRBV7-8 and TRBJ2-1; D gene unclear. The V gene lost 6 bases and the J gene lost 8 bases, with 17 bases spanning the gap. Germline V CDR1 and CDR2: SGHVS, FQNEAQ. The CDR3 length is 14 residues. CDR3 in DNA: TGTGCCAGCAGTCGACCCGCTTCTCTGTATGAGCAGTTCTTC. Translated, it gives CASSRPASLYEQFF.

In DNA form, the CDR3 reads TGTGCCAGCAGTGGGCTAGCGGTGAGCACAGATACGCAGTATTTT. Its protein product is CASSGLAVSTDTQYF. The chain carries TRBV2 and TRBJ2-3; 7 nucleotides line up with TRBD2. With 4 bases clipped from V and 0 bases from J, the junction kept 4 bases outside the gene matches. The CDR3 loop spans 15 amino acids. Germline lookup yields CDR1 SNHLY and CDR2 FYNNEI.